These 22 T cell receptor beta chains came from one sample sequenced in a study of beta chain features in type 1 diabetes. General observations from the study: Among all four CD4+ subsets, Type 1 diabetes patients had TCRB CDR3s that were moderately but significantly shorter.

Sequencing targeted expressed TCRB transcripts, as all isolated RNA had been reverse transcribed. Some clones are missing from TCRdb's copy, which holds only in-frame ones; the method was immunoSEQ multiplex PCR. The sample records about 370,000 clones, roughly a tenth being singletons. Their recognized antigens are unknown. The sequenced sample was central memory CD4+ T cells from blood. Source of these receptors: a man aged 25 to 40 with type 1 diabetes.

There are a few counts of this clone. CDR3 sequence: CASSYRDRWYNEQFF. CDR3 nucleotide sequence: TGTGCCAGCAGTTACAGGGACCGGTGGTACAATGAGCAGTTCTTC. This chain uses TRBV6-5 with TRBJ2-1; D may match TRBD1 or TRBD2 (5 bases each). CDR3 length: 15 residues. Germline assignment: CDR1 MNHEY and CDR2 SVGAGI. V was shortened by 2 bases and J by 4 bases, with 12 bases between the two germline ends.

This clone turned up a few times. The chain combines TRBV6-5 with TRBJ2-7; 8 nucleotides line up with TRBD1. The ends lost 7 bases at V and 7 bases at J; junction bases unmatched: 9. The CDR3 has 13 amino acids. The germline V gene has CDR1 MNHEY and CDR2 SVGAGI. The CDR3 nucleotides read TGTGCCAGCACCGAAGCAGGGGGCGGGGAGCAGTACTTC. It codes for CASTEAGGGEQYF.

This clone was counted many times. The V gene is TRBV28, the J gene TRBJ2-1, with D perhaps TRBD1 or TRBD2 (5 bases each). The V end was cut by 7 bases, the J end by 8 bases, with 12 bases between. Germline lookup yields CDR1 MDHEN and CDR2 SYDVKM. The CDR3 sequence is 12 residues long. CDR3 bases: TGTGCCAGCACCACTCTGGGGGATGAGCAGTTCTTC. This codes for CASTTLGDEQFF.

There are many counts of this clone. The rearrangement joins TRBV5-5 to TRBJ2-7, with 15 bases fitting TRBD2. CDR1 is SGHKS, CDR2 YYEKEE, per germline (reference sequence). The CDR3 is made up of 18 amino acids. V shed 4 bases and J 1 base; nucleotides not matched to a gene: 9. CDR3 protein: CASSPRTSGRGGSYEQYF. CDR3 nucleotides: TGTGCCAGCAGCCCACGGACTAGCGGGAGGGGCGGTTCCTACGAGCAGTACTTC.

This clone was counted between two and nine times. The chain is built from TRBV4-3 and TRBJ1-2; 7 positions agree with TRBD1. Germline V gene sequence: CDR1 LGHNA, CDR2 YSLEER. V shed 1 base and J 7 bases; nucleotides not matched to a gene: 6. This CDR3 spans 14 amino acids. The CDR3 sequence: CASSQVDQGGGYTF. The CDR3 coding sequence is TGCGCCAGCAGCCAAGTCGACCAGGGGGGTGGCTACACCTTC.

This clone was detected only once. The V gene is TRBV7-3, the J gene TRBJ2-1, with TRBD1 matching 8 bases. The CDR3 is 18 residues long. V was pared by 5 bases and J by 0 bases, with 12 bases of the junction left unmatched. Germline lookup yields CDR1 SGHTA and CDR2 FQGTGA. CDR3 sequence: CASSSRDRSLSSYNEQFF. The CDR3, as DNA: TGTGCCAGCAGCAGCCGGGACAGGTCCTTAAGCTCCTACAATGAGCAGTTCTTC.

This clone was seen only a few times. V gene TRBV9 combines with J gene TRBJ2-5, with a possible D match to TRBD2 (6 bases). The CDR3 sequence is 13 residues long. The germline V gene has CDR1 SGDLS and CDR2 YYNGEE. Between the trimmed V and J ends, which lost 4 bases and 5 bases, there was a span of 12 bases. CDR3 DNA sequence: TGTGCCAGCAGCCCGGGAGAGGGGGAGACCCAGTACTTC. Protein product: CASSPGEGETQYF.

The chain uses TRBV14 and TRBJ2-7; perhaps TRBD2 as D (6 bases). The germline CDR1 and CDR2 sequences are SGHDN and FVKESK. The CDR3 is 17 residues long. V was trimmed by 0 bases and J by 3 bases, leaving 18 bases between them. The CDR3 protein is CASSQDLGGSGGYEQYF. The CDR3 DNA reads TGTGCCAGCAGCCAAGATCTCGGAGGGTCAGGTGGCTACGAGCAGTACTTC.

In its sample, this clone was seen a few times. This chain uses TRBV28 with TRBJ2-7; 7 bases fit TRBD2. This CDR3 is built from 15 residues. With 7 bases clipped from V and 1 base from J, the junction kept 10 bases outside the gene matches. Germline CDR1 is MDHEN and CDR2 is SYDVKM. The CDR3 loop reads CASTPGGGTSYEQYF. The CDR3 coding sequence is TGTGCCAGCACCCCGGGAGGCGGAACATCCTACGAGCAGTACTTC.

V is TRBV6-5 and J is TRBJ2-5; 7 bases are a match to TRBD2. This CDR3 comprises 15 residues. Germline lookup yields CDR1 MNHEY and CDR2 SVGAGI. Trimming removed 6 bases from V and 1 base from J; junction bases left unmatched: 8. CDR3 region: CASRDGSGGQETQYF. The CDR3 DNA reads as TGTGCCAGCAGAGACGGGTCGGGGGGCCAAGAGACCCAGTACTTC.

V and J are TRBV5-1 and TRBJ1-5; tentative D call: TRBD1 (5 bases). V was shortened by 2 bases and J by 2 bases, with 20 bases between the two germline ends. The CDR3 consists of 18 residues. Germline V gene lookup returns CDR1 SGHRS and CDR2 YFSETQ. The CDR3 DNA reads TGCGCCAGCAGCTTAGGAGGGACCGGCCTATATGGCAATCAGCCCCAGCATTTT. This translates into CASSLGGTGLYGNQPQHF.

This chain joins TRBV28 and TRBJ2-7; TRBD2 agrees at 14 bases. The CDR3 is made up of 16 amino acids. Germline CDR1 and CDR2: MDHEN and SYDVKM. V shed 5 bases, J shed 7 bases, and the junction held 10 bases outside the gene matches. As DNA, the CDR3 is TGTGCCAGCAGTCGCACGGGACTAGCGGGAGCGGGTGAGCAGTACTTC. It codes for CASSRTGLAGAGEQYF.

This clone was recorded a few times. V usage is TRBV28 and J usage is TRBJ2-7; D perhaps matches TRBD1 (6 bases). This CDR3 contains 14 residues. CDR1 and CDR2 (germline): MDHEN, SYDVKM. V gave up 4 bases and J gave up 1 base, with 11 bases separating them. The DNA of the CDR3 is TGTGCCAGCAGTTCCAACAGGGAGTCCTACGAGCAGTACTTC. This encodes CASSSNRESYEQYF. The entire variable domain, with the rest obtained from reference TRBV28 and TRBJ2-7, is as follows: DVKVTQSSRYLVKRTGEKVFLECVQDMDHENMFWYRQDPGLGLRLIYFSYDVKMKEKGDIPEGYSVSREKKERFSLILESASTNQTSMYLCASSSNRESYEQYFGPGTRLTVT.

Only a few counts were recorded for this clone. The CDR3: CASSRTSGATTSSYEQYF. The CDR3 DNA follows: TGTGCCAGCAGCCGGACTAGCGGTGCGACTACCAGCTCCTACGAGCAGTACTTC. The chain links TRBV4-2 to TRBJ2-7, with 10 bases matching TRBD2. Trimming at V came to 4 bases and at J to 0 bases, leaving 12 bases not matched to a gene. Germline CDR1 reads LGHNA; CDR2 reads YNFKEQ. The CDR3 runs to 18 residues.

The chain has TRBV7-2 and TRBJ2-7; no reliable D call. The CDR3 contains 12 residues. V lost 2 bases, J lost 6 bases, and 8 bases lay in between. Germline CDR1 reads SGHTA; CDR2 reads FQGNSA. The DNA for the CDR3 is TGTGCCAGCAGCTTATTAAACGGCGAGCAGTACTTC. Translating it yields CASSLLNGEQYF.

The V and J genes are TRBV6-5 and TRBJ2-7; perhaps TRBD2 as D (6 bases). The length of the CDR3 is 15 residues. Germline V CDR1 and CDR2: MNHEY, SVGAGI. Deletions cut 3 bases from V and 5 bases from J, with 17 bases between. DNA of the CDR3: TGTGCCAGCAGTTATGGCGGGACCCCCCTAGACGAGCAGTACTTC. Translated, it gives CASSYGGTPLDEQYF.

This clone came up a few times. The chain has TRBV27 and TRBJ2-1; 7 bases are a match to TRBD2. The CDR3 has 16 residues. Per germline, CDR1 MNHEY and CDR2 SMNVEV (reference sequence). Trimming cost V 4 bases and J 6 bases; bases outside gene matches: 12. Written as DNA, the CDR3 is TGTGCCAGCAGTTCCTACTCGGGACTACTCGCCAATGAGCAGTTCTTC. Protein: CASSSYSGLLANEQFF.

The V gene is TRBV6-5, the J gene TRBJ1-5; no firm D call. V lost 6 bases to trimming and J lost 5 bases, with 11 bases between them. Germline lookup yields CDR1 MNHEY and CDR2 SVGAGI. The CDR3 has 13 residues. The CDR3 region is CASRRSWDQPQHF. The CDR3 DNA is TGTGCCAGCAGGAGGTCATGGGATCAGCCCCAGCATTTT.

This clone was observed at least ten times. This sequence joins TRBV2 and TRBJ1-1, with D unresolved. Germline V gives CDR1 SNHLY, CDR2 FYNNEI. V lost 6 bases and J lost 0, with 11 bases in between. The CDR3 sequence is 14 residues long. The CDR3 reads CASSPSLVNTEAFF. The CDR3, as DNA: TGTGCCAGCAGCCCGTCACTAGTGAACACTGAAGCTTTCTTT.

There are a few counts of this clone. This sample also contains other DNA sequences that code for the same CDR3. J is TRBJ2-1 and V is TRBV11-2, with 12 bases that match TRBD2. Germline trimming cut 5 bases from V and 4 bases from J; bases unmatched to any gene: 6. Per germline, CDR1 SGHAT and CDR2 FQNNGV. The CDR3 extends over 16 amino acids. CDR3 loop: CASSPRLAGVYNEQFF. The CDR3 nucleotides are TGTGCCAGCAGCCCCCGACTAGCGGGAGTTTACAATGAGCAGTTCTTC.

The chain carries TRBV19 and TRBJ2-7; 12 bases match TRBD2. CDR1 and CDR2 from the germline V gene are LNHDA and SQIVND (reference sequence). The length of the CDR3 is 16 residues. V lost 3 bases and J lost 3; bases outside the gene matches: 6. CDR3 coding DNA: TGTGCCAGTAGTATCCCCGGGACTAGCGGGCACTACGAGCAGTACTTC. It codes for CASSIPGTSGHYEQYF.

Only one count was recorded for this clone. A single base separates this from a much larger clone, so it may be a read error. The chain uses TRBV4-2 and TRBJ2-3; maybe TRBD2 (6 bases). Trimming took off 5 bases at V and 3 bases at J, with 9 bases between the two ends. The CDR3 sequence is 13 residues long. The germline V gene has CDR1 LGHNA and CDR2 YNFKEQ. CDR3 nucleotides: TGTGCCAGCAGCTTCGGGGGAACAGATACGCAGTATTTT. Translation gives CASSFGGTDTQYF.